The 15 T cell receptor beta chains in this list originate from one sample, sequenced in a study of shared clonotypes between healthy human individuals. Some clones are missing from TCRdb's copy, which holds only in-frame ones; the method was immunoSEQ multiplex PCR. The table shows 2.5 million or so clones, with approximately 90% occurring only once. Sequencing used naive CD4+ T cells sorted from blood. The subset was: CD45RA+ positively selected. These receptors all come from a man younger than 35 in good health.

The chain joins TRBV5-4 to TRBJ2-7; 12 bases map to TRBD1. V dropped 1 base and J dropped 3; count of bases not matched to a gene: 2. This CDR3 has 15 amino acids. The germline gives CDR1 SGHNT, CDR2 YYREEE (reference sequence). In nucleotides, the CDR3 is TGTGCCAGCAGCTTGTGGGACAGGGGGCACTACGAGCAGTACTTC. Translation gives CASSLWDRGHYEQYF.

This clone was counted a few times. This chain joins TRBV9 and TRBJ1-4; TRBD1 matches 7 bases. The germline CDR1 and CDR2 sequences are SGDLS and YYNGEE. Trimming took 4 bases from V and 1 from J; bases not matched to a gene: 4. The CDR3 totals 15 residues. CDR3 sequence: CASSLRQGTNEKLFF. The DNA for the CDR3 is TGTGCCAGCAGCTTAAGACAGGGAACTAATGAAAAACTGTTTTTT.

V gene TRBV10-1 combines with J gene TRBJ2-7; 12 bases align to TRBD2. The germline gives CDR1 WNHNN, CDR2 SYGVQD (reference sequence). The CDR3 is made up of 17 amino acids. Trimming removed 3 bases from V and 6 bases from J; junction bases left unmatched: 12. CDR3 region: CASSDSSGRANPLEQYF. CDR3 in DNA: TGCGCCAGCAGTGACTCTAGCGGGAGGGCCAACCCCCTCGAGCAGTACTTC.

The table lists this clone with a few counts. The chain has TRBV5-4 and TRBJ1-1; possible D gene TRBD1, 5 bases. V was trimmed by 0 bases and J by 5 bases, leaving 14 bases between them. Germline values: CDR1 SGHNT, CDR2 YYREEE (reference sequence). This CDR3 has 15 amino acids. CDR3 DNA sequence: TGTGCCAGCAGCTTGGGGTCAGGGATACGGACTGAAGCTTTCTTT. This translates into CASSLGSGIRTEAFF.

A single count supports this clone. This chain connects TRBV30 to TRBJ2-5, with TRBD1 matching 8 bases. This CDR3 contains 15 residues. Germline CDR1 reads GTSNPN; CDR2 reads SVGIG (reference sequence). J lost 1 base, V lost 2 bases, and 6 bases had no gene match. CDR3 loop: CAWSPGQALQETQYF. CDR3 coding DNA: TGTGCCTGGAGTCCGGGACAGGCGCTCCAAGAGACCCAGTACTTC.

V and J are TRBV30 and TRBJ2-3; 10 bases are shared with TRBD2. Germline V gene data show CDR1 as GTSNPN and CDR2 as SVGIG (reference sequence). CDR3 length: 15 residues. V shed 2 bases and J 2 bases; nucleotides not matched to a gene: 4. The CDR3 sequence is CAWSTAGGFTDTQYF. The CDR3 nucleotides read TGTGCCTGGAGTACAGCGGGGGGGTTCACAGATACGCAGTATTTT.

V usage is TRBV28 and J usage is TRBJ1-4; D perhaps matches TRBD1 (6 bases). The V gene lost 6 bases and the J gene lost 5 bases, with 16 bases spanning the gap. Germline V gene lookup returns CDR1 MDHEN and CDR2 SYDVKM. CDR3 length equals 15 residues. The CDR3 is CASSSTGQTNEKLFF. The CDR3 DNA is TGTGCCAGCAGCTCCACGGGACAAACCAATGAAAAACTGTTTTTT.

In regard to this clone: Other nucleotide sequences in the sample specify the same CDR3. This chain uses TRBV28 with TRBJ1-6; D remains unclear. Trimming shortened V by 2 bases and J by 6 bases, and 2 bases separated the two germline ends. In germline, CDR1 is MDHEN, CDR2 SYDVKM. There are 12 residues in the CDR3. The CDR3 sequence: CASSLRNSPLHF. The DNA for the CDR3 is TGTGCCAGCAGTTTACGTAATTCACCCCTCCACTTT.

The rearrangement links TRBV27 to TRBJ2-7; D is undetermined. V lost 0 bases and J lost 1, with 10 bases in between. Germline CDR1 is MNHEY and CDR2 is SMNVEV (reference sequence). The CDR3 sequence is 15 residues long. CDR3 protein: CASSLSLIGSYEQYF. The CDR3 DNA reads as TGTGCCAGCAGTTTATCGTTGATAGGATCCTACGAGCAGTACTTC.

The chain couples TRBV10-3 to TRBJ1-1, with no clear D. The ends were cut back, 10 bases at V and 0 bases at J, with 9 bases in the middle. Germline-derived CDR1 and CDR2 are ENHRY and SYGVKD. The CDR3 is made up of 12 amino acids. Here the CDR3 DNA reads TGTGCCACGAAGACGGTGAACACTGAAGCTTTCTTT. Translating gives CATKTVNTEAFF.

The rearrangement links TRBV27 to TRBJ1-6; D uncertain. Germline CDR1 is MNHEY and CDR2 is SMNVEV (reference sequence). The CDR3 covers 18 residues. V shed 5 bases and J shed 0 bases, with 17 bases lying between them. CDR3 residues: CASSARLALNSYNSPLHF. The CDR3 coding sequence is TGTGCCAGCAGTGCTCGACTCGCCCTGAACTCCTATAATTCACCCCTCCACTTT.

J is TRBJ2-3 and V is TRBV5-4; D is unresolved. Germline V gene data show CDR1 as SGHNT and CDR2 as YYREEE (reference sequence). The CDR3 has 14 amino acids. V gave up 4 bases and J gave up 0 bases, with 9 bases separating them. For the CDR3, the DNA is TGTGCCAGCAGCCCCCAGCTTAGCACAGATACGCAGTATTTT. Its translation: CASSPQLSTDTQYF. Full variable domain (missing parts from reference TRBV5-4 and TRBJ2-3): ETGVTQSPTHLIKTRGQQVTLRCSSQSGHNTVSWYQQALGQGPQFIFQYYREEENGRGNFPPRFSGLQFPNYSSELNVNALELDDSALYLCASSPQLSTDTQYFGPGTRLTVL.

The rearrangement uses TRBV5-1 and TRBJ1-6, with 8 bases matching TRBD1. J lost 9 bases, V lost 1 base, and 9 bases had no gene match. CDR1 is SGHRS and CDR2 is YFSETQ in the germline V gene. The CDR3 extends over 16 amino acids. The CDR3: CASSLMSWQGASPLHF. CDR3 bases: TGCGCCAGCAGCTTGATGTCTTGGCAGGGGGCTTCACCCCTCCACTTT.

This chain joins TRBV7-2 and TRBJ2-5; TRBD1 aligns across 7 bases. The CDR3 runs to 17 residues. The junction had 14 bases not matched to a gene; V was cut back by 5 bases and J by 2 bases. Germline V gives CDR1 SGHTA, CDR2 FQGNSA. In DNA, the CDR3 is TGTGCCAGCAGCCCAGGCTCAGGGGGTTTCCCACAAGAGACCCAGTACTTC. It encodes CASSPGSGGFPQETQYF.

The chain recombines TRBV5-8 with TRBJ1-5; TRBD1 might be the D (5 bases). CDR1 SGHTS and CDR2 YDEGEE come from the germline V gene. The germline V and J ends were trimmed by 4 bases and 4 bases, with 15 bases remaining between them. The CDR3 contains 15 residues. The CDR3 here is CASSLGTERNQPQHF. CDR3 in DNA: TGTGCCAGCAGCCTGGGGACGGAGAGAAATCAGCCCCAGCATTTT.